This TCR beta chain came from a study of T cell repertoires in cytomegalovirus infection. Study background: Based on public TCR beta signatures, there were indications of CMV infection and of a matching HLA type. The study's findings and limits: What dominated the ex vivo response were HLA-C-restricted CMV-specific TCR beta clonotypes. Cumulative frequency of public TCR beta families picked out carriers of CMV plus the relevant HLA.

MiXCR was run by TCRdb on the reads, yielding one entry per CDR3 protein. The data hold 450,000 to 650,000 distinct CDR3 sequences, with more than 20% observed a single time. There are a few counts of this clonotype. The antigen is unknown. The germline CDR1 and CDR2 sequences are MNHEY and SMNVEV (reference sequence). Trimming removed 3 bases from V and 2 bases from J, with 8 bases in between. The CDR3 totals 13 residues. The chain couples TRBV27 to TRBJ2-7; D is ambiguous. The sequence was collected from a human donor in good health (CMV status not recorded). Some clones in this sample may be carry-over from other donors' samples. Material: PBMCs. The CDR3 coding sequence is TGTGCCAGCAGTTTCGGCAGAGCCTACGAGCAGTACTTC. It codes for CASSFGRAYEQYF.